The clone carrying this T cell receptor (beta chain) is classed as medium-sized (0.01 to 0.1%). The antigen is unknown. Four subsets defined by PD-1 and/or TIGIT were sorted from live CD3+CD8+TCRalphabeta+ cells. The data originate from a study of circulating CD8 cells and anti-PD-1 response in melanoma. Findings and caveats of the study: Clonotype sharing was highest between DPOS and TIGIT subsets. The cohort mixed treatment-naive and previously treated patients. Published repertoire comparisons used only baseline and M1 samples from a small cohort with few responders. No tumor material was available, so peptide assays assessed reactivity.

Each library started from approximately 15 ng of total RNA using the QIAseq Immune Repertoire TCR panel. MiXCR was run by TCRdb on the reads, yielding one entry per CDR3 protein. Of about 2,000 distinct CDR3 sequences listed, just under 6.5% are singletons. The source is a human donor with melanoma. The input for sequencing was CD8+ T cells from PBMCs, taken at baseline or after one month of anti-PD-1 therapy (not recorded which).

The CDR3 DNA reads as TGTGCCAGCAGTGAAGCGGGCCCCCAGGAGACCCAGTACTTC. It is translated as CASSEAGPQETQYF. V is TRBV2 and J is TRBJ2-5; D gene unclear. In germline, CDR1 is SNHLY, CDR2 FYNNEI. V was clipped by 0 bases and J by 5 bases, with 10 bases between them. This CDR3 spans 14 amino acids.